The sequence of this TCR beta chain was determined in a study of cytomegalovirus exposure and HLA in healthy donors (dated by TCRdb to about 2017). Looking at the study overall: An earlier analysis of approximately 600 of the donors reported 250 to 350 Gb of sequence data and 117 million unique TCR beta sequences from roughly 180 million T cells. An early release that covered 640 HLA-typed donors contained about 300 gigabases of sequencing data and tens of millions of unique TCR sequences. Among the roughly 430 genotyped donors, under 90% belonged to the genetic ancestry cluster associated with self-reported Caucasian donors. The study aimed to test whether cataloging public T cell receptors could reveal signatures of past pathogen exposure. Using immunosequencing, the study profiled T cell repertoires from around 670 subjects and related those repertoires to cytomegalovirus serostatus. In addition to the first cohort of 666 subjects, a separate validation cohort of 120 different subjects was used. High-throughput TCR immunosequencing, statistical association of individual TCRs with disease status, and machine learning were combined to predict cytomegalovirus infection status. A later analysis re-analyzed previously published TCR beta repertoires from 650 to 800 donors and added high-resolution HLA genotyping to study TCR occurrence patterns. In the later analysis, no new phenotypic data were used to find candidate immune exposures; instead, reliance was placed on TCR beta sequences and their occurrence across donors. In an earlier analysis of more than 550 of the donors, high-throughput TCR beta sequencing was used to judge whether each TCR beta V gene segment behaved as functional or pseudogenic. Donor age, sex, ethnicity and CMV serostatus were compiled alongside the repertoire data. Genome-wide SNP genotypes for about three fifths of the roughly 700 donors were used in a later genetic analysis, which treated that subset as a discovery cohort. All discovery cohort repertoires had been generated on a single sequencing platform. Class I and class II HLA loci were covered by the typing at four-digit resolution. Typing coverage varied by locus: roughly 629-640 donors for A, B, C, DRB1 and DQB1; 522 for DQA1; nearly 610 for DPA1; around 450 for DPB1. Five DR-DQ haplotypes were handled as single units for association and clustering, since linkage in the cohort was strong. Across roughly 420 genotyped donors of the cohort, an average of about 240,000 unique TCR beta nucleotide sequences per donor were sequenced, and approximately 19% of those sequences were non-productive. Overall study outcomes, separate from this receptor: Some 15 rarely observed V segments, including chromosome 9 orphons, were excluded from the earlier analysis of some 590 of the donors because counts were too low. In an earlier analysis of 587 of the donors, most TCR beta V segments appeared in productive rearrangements about 90% or about 30% of the time, broadly matching IMGT annotations. The presence/absence analyses assumed that sequencing depth was roughly uniform across donors, and that assumption may not be true. Some IMGT-functional V segments, including TRBV6-2 and TRBV6-3, could not be distinguished by the 87-base-pair reads and were therefore excluded. Cytomegalovirus status was reported to be diagnosed by the classifier with high specificity and sensitivity in both the original and validation cohorts. A later analysis found that HLA-associated TCR beta chains were more clonally expanded and had lower generation probabilities than equally common non-associated chains. Specific HLA alleles were associated with more than 15,000 TCR beta sequences at a false discovery rate of 0.05 in a later analysis. Several of the top co-occurrence clusters appeared to be linked to parvovirus B19, influenza, CMV and Epstein-Barr virus, according to a later analysis. Most TCR sequences were observed very rarely across donors, whereas some public TCRs were present in many individuals. When HLA alleles, especially DR and DQ, strongly co-occurred, attributing TCR associations to individual alleles was difficult. Immune exposure information for the cohort was limited to CMV serostatus. A few of the identified cytomegalovirus-associated TCR beta chains were confirmed in vitro to be specific for cytomegalovirus antigens. A later genetic analysis associated a missense DCLRE1C variant with V-gene and J-gene trimming of TCR beta chains, and an independent cohort replicated the association. A group of highly shared sequence variants was considered likely to be a technical artifact of the sequencing pipeline. Linkage disequilibrium might explain the correlated functional status among segregating V segments, but an unknown experimental factor could not be ruled out. In this cohort, only TCR beta chains were sequenced, and detectable features were limited by the absence of alpha or paired-chain data. A later analysis found that most CMV-associated TCR beta chains appeared HLA-restricted, with HLA associations seemingly driven largely by CMV exposure. A further reported finding was that TCR beta sequences accurately predicted the HLA-A and HLA-B alleles for most subjects in the first cohort. According to a later genetic analysis, donors in an Asian-associated ancestry cluster had fewer N-insertions in productive TCRs than the approximately 700-donor mean. The study gave a list of around 170 TCR beta chains associated with cytomegalovirus. In a later analysis, the rate of TCR association differed among HLA loci, with DRB1 alleles having the most associated TCRs and HLA-C alleles having the fewest. According to the authors, the approach could potentially be generalized to other disease states and immunological phenotypes. Because HLA typing was unavailable for some donors at each locus, only the typed subset was used in association tests.

The germline V gene sets CDR1 to SGHNT and CDR2 to YENEEA. After removal of 4 bases from V and 4 bases from J, the junction retains 5 bases not matched to a gene. Counted from cysteine to phenylalanine, this CDR3 has 15 amino acids. Left in the record is the CDR3 DNA by itself, 45 bases read in frame from the first base. In total, about 650 healthy bone marrow donors made up the cohort. At the time of sampling, every cohort member was nominally healthy, though immune exposures that went unrecorded were likely present. The donor tested CMV seronegative, placing the donor among the 350 to 400 seronegative members of the cohort. Every donor gave a peripheral blood sample, and the peripheral blood mononuclear cells from that sample were used for TCR beta sequencing. The Qiagen DNeasy Blood Extraction Kit was used to extract genomic DNA from the blood cell samples. Note on this clone: Its recognized antigen is unknown. No much larger clonotype is one base removed from it; base qualities were not supplied.

The library was produced with the immunoSEQ multiplex PCR assay. For the multiplex PCR, a mixture combining 60 forward primers for TCR Vbeta segments and 13 reverse primers for TCR Jbeta segments was used. A multiplex PCR assay on genomic DNA amplified the CDR3 region of rearranged TCR beta genes. The Illumina HiSeq System was used to sequence the amplified TCR beta libraries as 87-base-pair reads. For the original study's pipeline: A later analysis counted approximately 74 million unique TCR beta chains across the 690 or so repertoires, and around 9.9 million of these chains were shared by at least two donors. To remove PCR and sequencing errors, raw reads were error-corrected and collapsed into unique sequences using a nearest-neighbor algorithm that merged closely related sequences. To assign V, D and J gene segments, CDR3 sequences were aligned to IMGT reference sequences. Each retained sequence needed at least a six-nucleotide match to both a V gene segment and a J gene segment. A rearrangement counted as productive if the CDR3 had no stop codons and remained in frame with V and J, and every other rearrangement counted as non-productive. Following IMGT convention, CDR3 was defined as the stretch from the second conserved V-encoded cysteine up to the conserved J-encoded phenylalanine. The earlier analysis of 500 to 650 of the donors excluded any sequence lacking an unambiguous match to a single V gene segment. In an earlier analysis of approximately 610 of the donors, V segments were called functional above 56.7% productive rearrangements and were called segregating when the between-donor standard deviation exceeded 5%. A statistical classification framework was developed to diagnose cytomegalovirus status using the catalog of TCR beta chain sequences. A later analysis assigned V and J genes by comparing TCR nucleotide sequences with IMGT/GENE-DB human TR gene sequences. The TCRdist pipeline was used in a later analysis to assign CDR3 sequences and most-parsimonious VDJ recombination scenarios. In a later analysis, each TCR beta chain was defined by its CDR3 amino acid sequence together with its V-gene family, and reads lacking a unique V-gene family were excluded. In a later analysis, 450 to 600 highly shared, low-generation-probability nucleotide sequences were removed to address suspected cross-contamination and a sequencing artifact. In a later analysis, a clonal expansion index for each public chain was calculated from normalized within-repertoire ranks of inferred template counts. In a later analysis, generation probabilities were computed with a VDJ recombination model fitted to out-of-frame rearrangements, and the resulting probabilities were checked against IGoR. Hypergeometric tests were used in a later analysis to score TCR-TCR, TCR-HLA and TCR-CMV co-occurrence, with a repertoire-size bias correction applied to the TCR pairs. To estimate false discovery rates, a later analysis permuted the HLA or CMV assignments 20 times. In a later analysis, co-occurring TCRs were grouped using DBSCAN, and TCRdist sequence similarity was added for clustering within HLA-allele-positive subsets. Repertoires with fewer than 30,000 or more than 120,000 public chains were left out of co-occurrence clustering, as were five repertoires with anomalous nucleotide sharing. TCRdb re-hosts the immuneACCESS table, in-frame sequences only. Its copies lack some clones; in the studies checked, an unresolved V gene accounts for under half of them, and the cause for the rest is not known. V and J calls and clone size are given by that table; D and trimming were obtained from the DNA. This sample lists about 180,000 clones; 84% were detected once. The top ten hold 0.38% of the sample.

Source material: PBMCs. The clonotype comes from a boy aged 2-15 years in good health and CMV-seronegative. The rearrangement combines TRBV11-3 with TRBJ2-1; the central 9 bases match TRBD2. Here is the DNA: TGTGCCAGCAGCTCCAGGACTAGCGTATACAATGAGCAGTTCTTC. The translation is CASSSRTSVYNEQFF.